Below, 20 T cell receptor beta chains from the same sample are listed, as sequenced in a study of blood T cell repertoires in COVID-19. The table came from immunoSEQ multiplex PCR; TCRdb's copy has only in-frame clones and leaves some out. The sample lists 50,000 to 80,000 clones, approximately 85% occurring once. Material for sequencing was peripheral blood. Receptor source: a woman between 55 and 75 years old with COVID-19, enrolled during active disease.

The chain employs TRBV11-3 and TRBJ2-1; 7 bases line up with TRBD1. V dropped 1 base and J dropped 3; count of bases not matched to a gene: 6. The CDR3 has 16 amino acids. Germline CDR1 reads SGHNT; CDR2 reads YENEEA. The CDR3 DNA reads as TGTGCCAGCAGCTTAGGCATCAGGGGGTTCTACAATGAGCAGTTCTTC. Amino acid sequence: CASSLGIRGFYNEQFF.

The chain combines TRBV6-2 or TRBV6-3 with TRBJ2-5; 9 positions match TRBD1. CDR1 and CDR2 (germline): MNHEY, SVGEGT. V dropped 5 bases and J dropped 5; count of bases not matched to a gene: 9. The CDR3 sequence is 15 residues long. The CDR3 DNA sequence: TGTGCCAGCAGTCCCGGACAGGGGCGGCCGGAGACCCAGTACTTC. Translating it yields CASSPGQGRPETQYF.

J is TRBJ1-2 and V is TRBV7-9; D ambiguous. Between the trimmed V and J ends, which lost 5 bases and 8 bases, there was a span of 12 bases. The CDR3 sequence is 12 residues long. Germline CDR1 reads SEHNR; CDR2 reads FQNEAQ (reference sequence). In DNA, the CDR3 is TGTGCCAGCAGCCGGGGAGGAATGGGCTACACCTTC. It codes for CASSRGGMGYTF.

The table lists this clone with a few counts. This sequence joins TRBV21-1 and TRBJ1-3; TRBD1, the D gene given by the table, was not confirmed from the DNA. TRBV21-1 has pseudogene status. The CDR3 length is 14 residues. CDR3 protein: CASSKYINGNTIYF. CDR3 nucleotide sequence: TGTGCCAGCAGCAAATACATAAACGGAAACACCATATATTTT.

The chain links TRBV4-3 to TRBJ2-3, with D maybe TRBD1 (6 bases). V was trimmed by 0 bases and J by 3 bases, leaving 10 bases between them. This CDR3 has 15 amino acids. CDR1 LGHNA and CDR2 YSLEER come from the germline V gene. DNA of the CDR3: TGCGCCAGCAGCCAAGATGGGGGCGAGACAGATACGCAGTATTTT. As protein: CASSQDGGETDTQYF.

V and J are TRBV18 and TRBJ2-4; TRBD1 agrees at 10 bases. The ends lost 2 bases at V and 1 base at J; junction bases unmatched: 2. The CDR3 loop spans 16 amino acids. Germline V lookup: CDR1 KGHSH, CDR2 LQKENI. The CDR3 spells CASSPRTGGAKNIQYF. CDR3 DNA sequence: TGTGCCAGCTCACCAAGGACAGGGGGGGCCAAAAACATTCAGTACTTC. Supplemented by reference TRBV18 and TRBJ2-4, the full variable domain reads NAGVMQNPRHLVRRRGQEARLRCSPMKGHSHVYWYRQLPEEGLKFMVYLQKENIIDESGMPKERFSAEFPKEGPSILRIQQVVRGDSAAYFCASSPRTGGAKNIQYFGAGTRLSVL.

The sample holds a few counts of this clone. The chain uses TRBV28 and TRBJ1-5, with D possibly TRBD1 on 5 matching bases. The CDR3 covers 15 residues. V was cut by 5 bases and J by 4 bases, with 15 bases left in between. Germline CDR1 reads MDHEN; CDR2 reads SYDVKM. DNA for the CDR3: TGTGCCAGCAGTACCGAAGGGGCGATTAATCAGCCCCAGCATTTT. Its translation is CASSTEGAINQPQHF.

This sequence joins TRBV3-1 (or the pseudogene TRBV3-2) and TRBJ1-5; D unclear. The CDR3 consists of 14 residues. CDR1 and CDR2 (germline): LGHDT, YNNKEL (reference sequence). V lost 1 base and J lost 5, with 9 bases in between. In DNA, the CDR3 is TGTGCCAGCAGCCAAGGTTCGGGTTATCAGCCCCAGCATTTT. Translating it yields CASSQGSGYQPQHF.

This chain links TRBV4-2 with TRBJ1-1, with TRBD1 matching 8 bases. This CDR3 comprises 15 residues. Looked up from germline, CDR1 is LGHNA and CDR2 is YNFKEQ. With 1 base clipped from V and 6 bases from J, the junction kept 7 bases outside the gene matches. The CDR3 nucleotides are TGTGCCAGCAGCCAAGTTACAGGGGGAAAGGCTGAAGCTTTCTTT. It translates to CASSQVTGGKAEAFF.

The CDR3 spells CASSYSSRDEQYF. Here the CDR3 DNA reads TGTGCCAGCAGTTACTCCTCCCGAGACGAGCAGTACTTC. V usage is TRBV6-2 or TRBV6-3 and J usage is TRBJ2-7, with D hard to call. The V gene's germline CDR1 is MNHEY and CDR2 SVGEGT. The length of the CDR3 is 13 residues. Trimming stripped 0 bases from V and 5 bases from J, with 8 bases between.

The chain employs TRBV28 and TRBJ1-2; the match to TRBD1 covers 7 bases. Looked up from germline, CDR1 is MDHEN and CDR2 is SYDVKM. V dropped 6 bases and J dropped 8; count of bases not matched to a gene: 9. The length of the CDR3 is 13 residues. CDR3 in amino acids: CASSRGQPWGYTF. CDR3 DNA sequence: TGTGCCAGCAGCCGGGGACAGCCGTGGGGCTACACCTTC.

This chain links TRBV12-3 or TRBV12-4 with TRBJ2-7; tentative D call: TRBD1 (5 bases). The CDR3 runs 12 residues. V was shortened by 2 bases and J by 3 bases, with 5 bases between the two germline ends. The CDR3 reads CASSLQGYEQYF. The CDR3 DNA sequence: TGTGCCAGCAGTTTACAGGGCTACGAGCAGTACTTC.

The chain joins TRBV11-2 to TRBJ1-5; no clear D gene. This CDR3 is built from 15 residues. Deletions cut 1 base from V and 2 bases from J, with 9 bases between. CDR1 SGHAT and CDR2 FQNNGV come from the germline V gene. The CDR3: CASSLAGTGNQPQHF. The CDR3, as DNA: TGTGCCAGCAGCTTAGCGGGAACGGGCAATCAGCCCCAGCATTTT.

This clone was observed a single time. The chain joins TRBV4-3 to TRBJ1-5; D is ambiguous. CDR1 is LGHNA and CDR2 is YSLEER in the germline V gene. The CDR3 is 14 amino acids. V shed 3 bases and J shed 6 bases, with 12 bases lying between them. In DNA form, the CDR3 reads TGCGCCAGCAGCCAGACTCGCTGGAGTCAGCCCCAGCATTTT. Translating it yields CASSQTRWSQPQHF.

The V gene is TRBV7-9, the J gene TRBJ2-7, with D possibly TRBD2 on 5 matching bases. The CDR3 runs 12 residues. Germline V gene sequence: CDR1 SEHNR, CDR2 FQNEAQ (reference sequence). Between the trimmed V and J ends, which lost 4 bases and 6 bases, there was a span of 10 bases. CDR3 sequence (DNA): TGTGCCAGCAGCTGGGGTGGGAGCGAGCAGTACTTC. Its translation is CASSWGGSEQYF.

V is TRBV6-5 and J is TRBJ2-7; 8 nucleotides line up with TRBD2. Germline V CDR1 and CDR2: MNHEY, SVGAGI. This CDR3 has 14 residues. The J segment lost 6 bases and the V segment lost 6 bases, leaving 10 bases of the junction unmatched. CDR3 coding DNA: TGTGCCAGCAGCGACTCCGGGACTAGAGGCGAGCAGTACTTC. Its translation is CASSDSGTRGEQYF.

Turning to this clone: At the DNA level, this CDR3 is encoded by other sequences in the same sample as well. V gene TRBV30 combines with J gene TRBJ2-5; TRBD2 might be the D (5 bases). The CDR3 runs 14 residues. The V end was cut by 5 bases, the J end by 1 base, with 14 bases between. Germline V lookup: CDR1 GTSNPN, CDR2 SVGIG (reference sequence). CDR3 residues: CAWRRGPGQETQYF. The CDR3 nucleotides read TGTGCCTGGCGCAGAGGGCCGGGCCAAGAGACCCAGTACTTC.

This chain connects TRBV6-5 to TRBJ1-6; tentative D call: TRBD1 (5 bases). Germline CDR1 and CDR2: MNHEY and SVGAGI. V gave up 4 bases and J gave up 5 bases, with 9 bases separating them. CDR3 length: 14 residues. CDR3 region: CASSLTEHNSPLHF. The CDR3 DNA reads TGTGCCAGCAGTTTGACAGAGCATAATTCACCCCTCCACTTT.

The chain carries TRBV7-6 and TRBJ2-3; no clear D. This CDR3 has 12 residues. Germline CDR1 and CDR2: SGHVS and FNYEAQ. Trimming removed 5 bases from V and 6 bases from J, with 9 bases in between. CDR3 region: CASSGTRDTQYF. The CDR3 DNA is TGTGCCAGCAGCGGCACCAGGGATACGCAGTATTTT.

This clone appeared a single time. The chain employs TRBV4-2 and TRBJ1-1, with 8 positions matching TRBD1. With V trimmed by 4 bases and J by 5 bases, 6 bases remained unmatched. The CDR3 runs to 14 residues. Germline V gives CDR1 LGHNA, CDR2 YNFKEQ. This chain's CDR3 is CASSRGQGRTEAFF. In DNA, the CDR3 is TGTGCCAGCAGCCGAGGACAGGGCAGGACTGAAGCTTTCTTT.